This T cell receptor (beta chain) was retrieved from a study of radiotherapy plus CTLA-4 blockade in lung cancer. Findings and caveats of the study: Clones of tumor-derived TCRs expanded in blood after radiotherapy plus ipilimumab. Alongside interferon-beta, early blood T cell clone dynamics were reportedly the best predictor of response.

Worth noting for this clone: Its antigen is not identified.

Receiving focal radiation plus CTLA-4 blockade with ipilimumab were patients who had chemo-refractory metastatic non-small-cell lung cancer. Trimming pared 2 bases from V and 5 bases from J, leaving 3 bases between. CDR1 and CDR2 from the germline V gene are KGHSH and LQKENI. The length of the CDR3 is 11 residues. Here immunoSEQ multiplex PCR was the method, and the copy in TCRdb shows in-frame clones only, minus some. The data hold over 85,000 clones, with around 90% observed a single time. Sequences were derived from peripheral blood, sampled from a patient treated with radiotherapy plus ipilimumab. This TCR was sampled from a human donor with non-small cell lung cancer that progressed on radiotherapy plus ipilimumab. The J gene is TRBJ2-5, the V gene TRBV18, with no clear D. This CDR3 is CASSPRETQYF. CDR3 sequence (DNA): TGTGCCAGCTCACCAAGGGAGACCCAGTACTTC.